This T cell receptor beta chain emerged from a study of T cell responses to AZD1222 COVID-19 vaccine (dated by TCRdb to about 2021). Describing the broader study: AZD1222 recipients given second doses at about 4 weeks or at about 12 weeks were pooled, since spike-specific TCR depth and breadth were not found to differ between the two schedules. Trial participants were enrolled by age into subgroups of 18-55, 56-69 and 70-plus years, and roughly 150, 30 and 60 TCR-sequenced participants, respectively, were included in these subgroups. TCR sequencing covered more than 230 trial participants: about 210 given two doses of AZD1222 and approximately 26 given two doses of MenACWY control vaccine.

Overall study outcomes, separate from this receptor: Conclusions about previously exposed vaccinees were limited because only six AZD1222 recipients were SARS-CoV-2 seropositive at baseline. Epitopes outside the regions mutated in the B.1.351 and B.1.1.7 variants were reportedly recognized by nearly half of the unique spike-specific TCRs. In the small 56-69-year group, the increase in depth fell short of significance, most likely because of low power. Because no day 14 peak-response samples were available, repertoires were characterized only after the peak T cell response. After two AZD1222 doses, both the breadth and the depth of spike-specific TCRs were significantly higher than at day 0 and than in MenACWY recipients. The whole spike protein was spanned by vaccine-associated CD4 TCRs, and dominant responses were seen in regions 160-218 and 743-854. Participants were mostly white British, with more females than males. The authors suggested clonal diversity may have been underestimated.

The time point label for this specimen denotes: baseline before first vaccination. Vaccinee samples were obtained from the UK trials COV001 and COV002, which included a single-blind randomized controlled phase 2/3 trial of AZD1222 (ChAdOx1 nCoV-19) in healthy adults. For TCRbeta chain sequencing, PBMC samples were collected from trial participants at day 0 and at day 28 after the second dose. The CDR3 regions of human TCRbeta chains were analyzed by immunosequencing. The authors' pipeline ran thus. Repertoire TCRs were matched against a reference library of SARS-CoV-2-specific TCRs generated with the MIRA antigen-specificity platform. Breadth was defined as the fraction of unique TCRs that were SARS-CoV-2-associated. Depth was defined as the fraction of total T cells that were SARS-CoV-2-associated. Using the MIRA data, every spike-specific TCR was mapped to the spike region that the TCR reacted to and assigned to either a CD4 or a CD8 class. Log10-transformed breadth and depth values were compared by one-way ANOVA with Sidak's multiple comparisons tests. TCRdb's version of the immuneACCESS table is confined to in-frame rearrangements and falls short of the full clone set. An unresolved V gene accounts for under half of the shortfall where checked; the remainder is of unknown origin. V, J and clone size derive from that table, while D and trimming were established from the DNA sequence. The sample table holds under 110,000 clones, of which about nine tenths were seen once. The top ten constitute under 1.5% of the sample.

In the germline V gene, CDR1 corresponds to MNHEY and CDR2 to SVGAGI. The CDR3 sequence holds 14 residues, the cysteine and phenylalanine included. The DNA shown is the 42-base CDR3, in frame from base 1. Trimming costs V 0 bases and J 8 bases, and their ends lie 13 bases apart. With respect to this clone: Its antigen specificity is not known. No per-base quality is available; no much larger clone lies one base away.

This specimen was peripheral blood, taken on day 0 of AZD1222 vaccination. This TCR was sampled from an adult in good health. The sequence joins TRBV6-5 to TRBJ2-5; the D gene is perhaps TRBD1 or TRBD2, as each covers 5 bases. The CDR3 region reads CASSYSGPRDTQYF. The nucleotides are TGTGCCAGCAGTTACTCGGGACCCCGGGATACCCAGTACTTC.